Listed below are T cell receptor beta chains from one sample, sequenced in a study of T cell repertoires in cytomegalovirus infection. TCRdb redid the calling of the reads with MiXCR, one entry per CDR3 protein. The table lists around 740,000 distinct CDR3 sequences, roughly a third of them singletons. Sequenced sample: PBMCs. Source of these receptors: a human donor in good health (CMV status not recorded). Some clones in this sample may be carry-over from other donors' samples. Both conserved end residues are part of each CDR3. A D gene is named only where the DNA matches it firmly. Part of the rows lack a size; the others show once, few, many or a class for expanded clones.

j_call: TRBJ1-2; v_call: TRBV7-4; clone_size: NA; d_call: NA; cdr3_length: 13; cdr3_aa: CASSLGAHYGYTF; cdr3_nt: TGTGCCAGCAGCTTAGGGGCTCATTATGGCTACACCTTC
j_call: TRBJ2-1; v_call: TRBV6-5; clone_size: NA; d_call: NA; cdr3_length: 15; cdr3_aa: CASSSLRGFYNEQFF; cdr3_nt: TGTGCCAGCAGTTCCCTCAGGGGCTTTTACAATGAGCAGTTCTTC
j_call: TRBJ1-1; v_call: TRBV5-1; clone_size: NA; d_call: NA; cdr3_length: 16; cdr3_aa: CASSLGAGAMNTEAFF; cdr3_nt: TGCGCCAGCAGCTTGGGGGCAGGGGCAATGAACACTGAAGCTTTCTTT
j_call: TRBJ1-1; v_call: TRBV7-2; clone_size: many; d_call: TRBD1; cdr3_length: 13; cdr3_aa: CASSFRTGSEAFF; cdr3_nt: TGTGCCAGCAGCTTCAGGACAGGGAGTGAAGCTTTCTTT
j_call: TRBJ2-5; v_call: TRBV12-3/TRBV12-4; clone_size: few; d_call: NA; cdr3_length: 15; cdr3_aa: CASSQASGRVGTQYF; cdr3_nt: TGTGCCAGCAGTCAGGCGAGCGGTCGGGTGGGGACCCAGTACTTC
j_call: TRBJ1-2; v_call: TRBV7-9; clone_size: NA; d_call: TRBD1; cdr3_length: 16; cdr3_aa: CASSLLQGKEAYGYTF; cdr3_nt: TGTGCCAGCAGCTTATTACAGGGGAAAGAGGCCTATGGCTACACCTTC
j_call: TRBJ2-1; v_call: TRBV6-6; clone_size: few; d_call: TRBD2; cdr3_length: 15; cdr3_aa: CASSGGLAGNNEQFF; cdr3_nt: TGTGCCAGCAGTGGGGGACTAGCGGGAAACAATGAGCAGTTCTTC
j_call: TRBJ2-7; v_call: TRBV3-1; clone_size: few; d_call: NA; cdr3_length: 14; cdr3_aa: CASSHGTGPYEQYF; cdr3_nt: TGTGCCAGCAGCCACGGGACTGGACCCTACGAGCAGTACTTC
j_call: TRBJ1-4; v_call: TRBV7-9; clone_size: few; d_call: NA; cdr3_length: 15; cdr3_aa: CASSPLGQVNEKLFF; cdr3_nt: TGTGCCAGCAGCCCGCTCGGGCAGGTTAATGAAAAACTGTTTTTT
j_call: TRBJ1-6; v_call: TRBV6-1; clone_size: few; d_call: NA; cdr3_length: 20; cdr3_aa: CASSEPGPVSRPTYNSPLHF; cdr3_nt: TGTGCCAGCAGTGAACCCGGACCCGTCTCTCGACCCACCTATAATTCACCCCTCCACTTT
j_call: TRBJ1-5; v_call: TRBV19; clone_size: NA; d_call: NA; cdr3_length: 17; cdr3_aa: CASSSLTGGRVGQPQHF; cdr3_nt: TGTGCCAGTAGTAGCTTGACCGGGGGACGAGTAGGACAGCCCCAGCATTTT
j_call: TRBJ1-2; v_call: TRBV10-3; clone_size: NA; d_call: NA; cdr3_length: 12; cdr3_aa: CAISESLYGYTF; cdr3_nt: TGTGCCATCAGTGAGTCTCTATATGGCTACACCTTC
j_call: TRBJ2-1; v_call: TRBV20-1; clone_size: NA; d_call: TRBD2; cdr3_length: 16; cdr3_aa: CSATSGISSSYNEQFF; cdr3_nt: TGCAGTGCTACTAGCGGGATTAGTAGCTCCTACAATGAGCAGTTCTTC
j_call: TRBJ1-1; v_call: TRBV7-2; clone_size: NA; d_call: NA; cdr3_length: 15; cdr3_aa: CASSLGQFGVTEAFF; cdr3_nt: TGTGCCAGCAGCTTAGGACAGTTCGGCGTCACTGAAGCTTTCTTT
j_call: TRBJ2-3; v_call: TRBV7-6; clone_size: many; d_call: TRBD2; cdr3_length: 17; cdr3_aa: CASSLPAGEGITDTQYF; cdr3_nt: TGTGCCAGCAGCCTACCAGCGGGGGAGGGGATCACAGATACGCAGTATTTT
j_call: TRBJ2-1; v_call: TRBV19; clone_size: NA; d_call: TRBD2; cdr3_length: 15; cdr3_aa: CASTSGLASYNEQFF; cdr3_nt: TGTGCCAGTACCTCAGGACTAGCCTCCTACAATGAGCAGTTCTTC
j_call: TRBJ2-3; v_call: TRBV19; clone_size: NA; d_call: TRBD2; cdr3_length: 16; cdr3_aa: CASIPTSGGSTDTQYF; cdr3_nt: TGTGCCAGTATCCCCACGAGCGGGGGAAGCACAGATACGCAGTATTTT